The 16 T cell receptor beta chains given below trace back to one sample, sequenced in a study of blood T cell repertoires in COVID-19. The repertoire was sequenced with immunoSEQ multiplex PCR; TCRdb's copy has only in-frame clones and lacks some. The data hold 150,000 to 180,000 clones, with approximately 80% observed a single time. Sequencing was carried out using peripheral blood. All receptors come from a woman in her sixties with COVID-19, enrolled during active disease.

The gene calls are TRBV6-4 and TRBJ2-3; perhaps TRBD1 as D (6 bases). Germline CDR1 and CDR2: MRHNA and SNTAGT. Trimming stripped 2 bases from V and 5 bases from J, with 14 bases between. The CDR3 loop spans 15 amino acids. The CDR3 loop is CASSDSGQGGDTQYF. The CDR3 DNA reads TGTGCCAGCAGTGACAGTGGCCAAGGGGGAGATACGCAGTATTTT.

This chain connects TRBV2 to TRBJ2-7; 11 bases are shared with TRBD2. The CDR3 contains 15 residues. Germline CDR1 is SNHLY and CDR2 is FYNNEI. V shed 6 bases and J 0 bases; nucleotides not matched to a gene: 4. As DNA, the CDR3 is TGTGCCAGCAGCGGGACTAGCGGTTTCTCCTACGAGCAGTACTTC. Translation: CASSGTSGFSYEQYF.

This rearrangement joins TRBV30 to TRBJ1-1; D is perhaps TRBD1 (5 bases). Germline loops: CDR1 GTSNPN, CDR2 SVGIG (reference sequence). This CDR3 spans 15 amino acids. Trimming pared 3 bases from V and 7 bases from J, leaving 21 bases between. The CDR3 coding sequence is TGTGCCTGGAGCGAATCGGGACTCCCTTTCCGTGAAGCTTTCTTT. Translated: CAWSESGLPFREAFF.

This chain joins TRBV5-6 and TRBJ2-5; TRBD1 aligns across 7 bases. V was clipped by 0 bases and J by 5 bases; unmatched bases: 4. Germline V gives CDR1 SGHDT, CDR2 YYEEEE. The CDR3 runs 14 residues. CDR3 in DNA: TGTGCCAGCAGCTTGGGGGGACAGATGGAGACCCAGTACTTC. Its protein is CASSLGGQMETQYF.

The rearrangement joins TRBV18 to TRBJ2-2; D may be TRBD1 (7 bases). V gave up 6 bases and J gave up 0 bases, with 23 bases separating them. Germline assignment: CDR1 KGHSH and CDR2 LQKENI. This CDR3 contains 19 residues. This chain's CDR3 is CASSPRRGAYLSNTGELFF. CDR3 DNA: TGTGCCAGCTCCCCGCGCAGGGGGGCCTACCTCTCGAACACCGGGGAGCTGTTTTTT.

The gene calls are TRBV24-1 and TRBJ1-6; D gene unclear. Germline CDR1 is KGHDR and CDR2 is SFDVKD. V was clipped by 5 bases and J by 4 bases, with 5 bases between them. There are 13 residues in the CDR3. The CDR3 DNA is TGTGCCACCAGTGGGAGTTATAATTCACCCCTCCACTTT. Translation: CATSGSYNSPLHF.

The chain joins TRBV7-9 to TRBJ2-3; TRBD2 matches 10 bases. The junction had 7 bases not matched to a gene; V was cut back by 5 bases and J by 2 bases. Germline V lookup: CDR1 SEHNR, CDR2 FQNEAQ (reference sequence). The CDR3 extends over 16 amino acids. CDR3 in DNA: TGTGCCAGCAGCGAACTAGCGGGGTCTCCCACAGATACGCAGTATTTT. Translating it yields CASSELAGSPTDTQYF.

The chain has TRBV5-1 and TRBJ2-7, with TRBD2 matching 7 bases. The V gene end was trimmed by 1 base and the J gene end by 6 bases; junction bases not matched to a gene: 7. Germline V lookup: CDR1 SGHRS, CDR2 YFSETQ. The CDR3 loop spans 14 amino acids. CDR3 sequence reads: CASSLNGRRSEQYF. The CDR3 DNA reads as TGCGCCAGCAGCTTGAACGGGAGGCGCAGCGAGCAGTACTTC. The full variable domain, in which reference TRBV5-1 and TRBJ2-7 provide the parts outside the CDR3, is KAGVTQTPRYLIKTRGQQVTLSCSPISGHRSVSWYQQTPGQGLQFLFEYFSETQRNKGNFPGRFSGRQFSNSRSEMNVSTLELGDSALYLCASSLNGRRSEQYFGPGTRLTVT.

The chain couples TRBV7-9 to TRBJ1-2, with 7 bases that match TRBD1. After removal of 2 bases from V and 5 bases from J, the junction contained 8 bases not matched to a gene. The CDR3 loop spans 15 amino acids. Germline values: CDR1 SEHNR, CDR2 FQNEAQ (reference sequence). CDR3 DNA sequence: TGTGCCAGCAGCTTAACATCGGACAGGCCATATGGCTACACCTTC. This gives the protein CASSLTSDRPYGYTF.

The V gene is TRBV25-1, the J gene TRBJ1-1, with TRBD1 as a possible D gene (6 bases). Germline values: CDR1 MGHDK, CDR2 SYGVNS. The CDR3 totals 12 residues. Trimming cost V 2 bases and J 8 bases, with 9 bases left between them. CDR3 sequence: CASSEGQGEAFF. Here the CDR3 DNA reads TGTGCCAGCAGTGAAGGCCAGGGGGAAGCTTTCTTT. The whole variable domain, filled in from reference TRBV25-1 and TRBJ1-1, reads EADIYQTPRYLVIGTGKKITLECSQTMGHDKMYWYQQDPGMELHLIHYSYGVNSTEKGDLSSESTVSRIRTEHFPLTLESARPSHTSQYLCASSEGQGEAFFGQGTRLTVV.

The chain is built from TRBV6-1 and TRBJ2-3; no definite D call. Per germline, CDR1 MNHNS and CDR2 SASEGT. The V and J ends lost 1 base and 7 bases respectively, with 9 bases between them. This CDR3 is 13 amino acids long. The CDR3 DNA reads TGTGCCAGCAGTGAAGGGCCCCAGAATACGCAGTATTTT. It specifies CASSEGPQNTQYF.

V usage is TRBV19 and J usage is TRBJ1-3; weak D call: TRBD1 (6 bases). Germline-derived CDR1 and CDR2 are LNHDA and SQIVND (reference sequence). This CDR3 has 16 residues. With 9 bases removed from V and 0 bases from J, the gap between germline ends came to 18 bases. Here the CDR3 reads CASCNGGHGSGNTIYF. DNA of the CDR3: TGTGCCAGCTGTAACGGGGGGCACGGCTCTGGAAACACCATATATTTT.

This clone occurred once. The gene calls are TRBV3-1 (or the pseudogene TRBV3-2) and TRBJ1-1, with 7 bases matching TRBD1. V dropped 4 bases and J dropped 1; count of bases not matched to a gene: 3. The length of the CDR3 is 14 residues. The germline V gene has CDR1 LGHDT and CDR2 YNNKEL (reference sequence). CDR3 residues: CASSRQGSNTEAFF. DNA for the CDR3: TGTGCCAGCAGCCGACAGGGCTCGAACACTGAAGCTTTCTTT.

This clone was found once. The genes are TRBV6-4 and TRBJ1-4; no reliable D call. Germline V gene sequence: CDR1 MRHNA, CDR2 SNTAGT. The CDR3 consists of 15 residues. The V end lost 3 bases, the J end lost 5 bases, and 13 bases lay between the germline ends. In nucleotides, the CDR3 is TGTGCCAGCAGTGAGAATCTTGGCCTCAATGAAAAACTGTTTTTT. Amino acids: CASSENLGLNEKLFF.

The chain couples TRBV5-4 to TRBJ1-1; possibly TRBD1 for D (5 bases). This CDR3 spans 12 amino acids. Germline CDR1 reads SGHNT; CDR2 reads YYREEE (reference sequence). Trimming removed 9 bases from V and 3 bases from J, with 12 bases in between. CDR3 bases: TGTGCCATCCAGGGCTTGGACACTGAAGCTTTCTTT. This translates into CAIQGLDTEAFF.

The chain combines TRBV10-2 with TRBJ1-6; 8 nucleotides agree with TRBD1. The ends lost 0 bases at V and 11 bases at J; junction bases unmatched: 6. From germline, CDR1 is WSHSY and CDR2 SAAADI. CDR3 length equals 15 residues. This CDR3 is CASSESRTGLTPLHF. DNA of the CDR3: TGCGCCAGCAGTGAGTCCCGGACAGGGTTGACACCCCTCCACTTT.